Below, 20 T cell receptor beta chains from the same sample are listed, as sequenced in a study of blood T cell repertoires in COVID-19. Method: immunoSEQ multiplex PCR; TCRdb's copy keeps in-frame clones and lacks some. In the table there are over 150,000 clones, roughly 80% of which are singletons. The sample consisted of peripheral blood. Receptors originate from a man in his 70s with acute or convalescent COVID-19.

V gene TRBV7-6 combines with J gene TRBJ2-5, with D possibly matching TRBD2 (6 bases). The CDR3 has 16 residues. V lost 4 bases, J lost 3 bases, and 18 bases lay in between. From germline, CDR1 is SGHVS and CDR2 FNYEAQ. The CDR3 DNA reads TGTGCCAGCAGCTATGGGACTCCCGATTTTAAAGAGACCCAGTACTTC. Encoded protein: CASSYGTPDFKETQYF.

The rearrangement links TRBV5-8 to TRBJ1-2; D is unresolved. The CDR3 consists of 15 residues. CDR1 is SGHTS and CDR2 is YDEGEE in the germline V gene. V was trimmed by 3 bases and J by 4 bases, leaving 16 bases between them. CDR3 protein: CASSYPGRTIYGYTF. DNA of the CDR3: TGTGCCAGCAGCTACCCGGGCAGGACTATCTATGGCTACACCTTC. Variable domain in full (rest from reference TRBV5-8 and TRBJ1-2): EAGVTQSPTHLIKTRGQQATLRCSPISGHTSVYWYQQALGLGLQFLLWYDEGEERNRGNFPPRFSGRQFPNYSSELNVNALELEDSALYLCASSYPGRTIYGYTFGSGTRLTVV.

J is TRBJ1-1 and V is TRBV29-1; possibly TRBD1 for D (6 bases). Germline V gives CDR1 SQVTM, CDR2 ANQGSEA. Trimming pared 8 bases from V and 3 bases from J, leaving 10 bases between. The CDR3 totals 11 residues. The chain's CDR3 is CSTRTDTEAFF. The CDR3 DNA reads TGCAGCACACGGACAGACACTGAAGCTTTCTTT.

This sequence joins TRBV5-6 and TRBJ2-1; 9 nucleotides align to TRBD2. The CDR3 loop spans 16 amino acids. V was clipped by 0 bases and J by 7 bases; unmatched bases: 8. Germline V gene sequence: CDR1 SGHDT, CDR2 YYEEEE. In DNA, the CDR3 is TGTGCCAGCAGCTTGGAAGCGGGGGGCCTAAATAATGAGCAGTTCTTC. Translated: CASSLEAGGLNNEQFF.

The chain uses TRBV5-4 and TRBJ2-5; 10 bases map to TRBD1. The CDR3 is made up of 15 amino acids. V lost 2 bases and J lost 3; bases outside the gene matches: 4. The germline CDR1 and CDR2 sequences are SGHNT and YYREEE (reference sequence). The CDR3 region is CASSLTGTGEETQYF. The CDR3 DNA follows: TGTGCCAGCAGCTTAACCGGGACAGGGGAAGAGACCCAGTACTTC.

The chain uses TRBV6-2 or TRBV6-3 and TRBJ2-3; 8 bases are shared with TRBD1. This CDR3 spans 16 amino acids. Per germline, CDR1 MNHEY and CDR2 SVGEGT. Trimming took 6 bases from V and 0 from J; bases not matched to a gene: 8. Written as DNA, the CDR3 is TGTGCCAGCAGCGCCGGGACAGGCGCTAGCACAGATACGCAGTATTTT. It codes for CASSAGTGASTDTQYF.

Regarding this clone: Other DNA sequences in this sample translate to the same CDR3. The CDR3 sequence is CASSFSLNTEAFF. The CDR3 bases are TGTGCCAGCAGCTTTTCATTGAACACTGAAGCTTTCTTT. The genes are TRBV11-3 and TRBJ1-1; no firm D call. Trimming removed 3 bases from V and 0 bases from J, with 5 bases in between. Looked up from germline, CDR1 is SGHNT and CDR2 is YENEEA. CDR3 length: 13 residues.

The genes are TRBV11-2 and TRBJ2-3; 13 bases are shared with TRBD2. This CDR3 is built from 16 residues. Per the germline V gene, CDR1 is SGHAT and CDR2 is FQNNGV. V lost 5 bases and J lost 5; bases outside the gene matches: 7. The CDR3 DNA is TGTGCCAGCAGCACGCGGACTAGCGGGGGTATAGATACGCAGTATTTT. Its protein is CASSTRTSGGIDTQYF.

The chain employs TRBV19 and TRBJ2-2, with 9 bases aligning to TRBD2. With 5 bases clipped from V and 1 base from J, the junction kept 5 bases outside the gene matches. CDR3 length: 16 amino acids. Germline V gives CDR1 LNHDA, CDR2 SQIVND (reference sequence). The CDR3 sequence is CASSSLAGQNTGELFF. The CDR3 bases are TGTGCCAGTAGTTCCCTAGCGGGGCAGAACACCGGGGAGCTGTTTTTT.

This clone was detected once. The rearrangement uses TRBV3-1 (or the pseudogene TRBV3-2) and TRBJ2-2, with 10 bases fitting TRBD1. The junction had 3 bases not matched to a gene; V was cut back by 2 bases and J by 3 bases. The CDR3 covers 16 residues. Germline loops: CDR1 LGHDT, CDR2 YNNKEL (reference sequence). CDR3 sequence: CASSQSTGGYTGELFF. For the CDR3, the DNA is TGTGCCAGCAGCCAATCGACAGGGGGCTACACCGGGGAGCTGTTTTTT.

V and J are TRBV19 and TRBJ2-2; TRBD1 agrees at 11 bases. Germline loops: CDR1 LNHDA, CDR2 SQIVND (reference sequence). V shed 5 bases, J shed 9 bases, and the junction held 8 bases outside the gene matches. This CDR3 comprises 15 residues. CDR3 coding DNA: TGTGCCAGTAGTGCCCGGGACAGGGGGTGGAGGGAGCTGTTTTTT. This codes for CASSARDRGWRELFF.

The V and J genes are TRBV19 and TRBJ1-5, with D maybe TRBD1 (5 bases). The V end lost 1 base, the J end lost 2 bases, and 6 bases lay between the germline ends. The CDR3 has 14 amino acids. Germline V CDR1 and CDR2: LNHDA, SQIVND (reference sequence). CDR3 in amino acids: CASSIGRGNQPQHF. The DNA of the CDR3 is TGTGCCAGTAGTATAGGCAGGGGCAATCAGCCCCAGCATTTT.

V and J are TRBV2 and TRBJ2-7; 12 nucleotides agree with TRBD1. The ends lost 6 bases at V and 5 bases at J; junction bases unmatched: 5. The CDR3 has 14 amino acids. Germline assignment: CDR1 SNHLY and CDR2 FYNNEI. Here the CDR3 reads CASRPGQGADEQYF. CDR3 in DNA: TGTGCCAGCAGGCCGGGACAGGGGGCAGACGAGCAGTACTTC.

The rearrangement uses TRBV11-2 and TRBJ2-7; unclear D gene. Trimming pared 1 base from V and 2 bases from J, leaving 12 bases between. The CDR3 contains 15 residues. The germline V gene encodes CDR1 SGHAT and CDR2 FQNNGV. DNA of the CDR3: TGTGCCAGCAGCTTAGTTCGAGGCCCCACCTACGAGCAGTACTTC. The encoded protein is CASSLVRGPTYEQYF.

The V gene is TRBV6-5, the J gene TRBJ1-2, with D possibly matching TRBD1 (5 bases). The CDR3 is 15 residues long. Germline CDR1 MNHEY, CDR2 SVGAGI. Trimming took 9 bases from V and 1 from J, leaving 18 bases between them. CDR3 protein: CASRRQTNINYGYTF. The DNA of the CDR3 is TGTGCCAGTCGAAGACAGACCAACATTAACTATGGCTACACCTTC.

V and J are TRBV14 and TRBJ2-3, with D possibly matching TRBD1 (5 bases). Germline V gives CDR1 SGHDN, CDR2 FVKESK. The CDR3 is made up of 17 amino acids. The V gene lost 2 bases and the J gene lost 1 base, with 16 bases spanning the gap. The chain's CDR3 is CASSQQRAGRGTDTQYF. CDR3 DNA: TGTGCCAGCAGCCAACAAAGGGCCGGCAGGGGCACAGATACGCAGTATTTT.

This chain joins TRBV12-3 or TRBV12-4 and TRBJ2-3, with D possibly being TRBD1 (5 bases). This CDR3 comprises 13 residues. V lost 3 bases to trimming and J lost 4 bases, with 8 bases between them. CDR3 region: CASSFTGADTQYF. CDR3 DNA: TGTGCCAGCAGTTTTACAGGTGCAGATACGCAGTATTTT.

For the CDR3, the DNA is TGTGCCAGCAGTTTAGCGGGGTATGCGCAGCCCCAGCATTTT. Its protein product is CASSLAGYAQPQHF. J is TRBJ1-5 and V is TRBV28; D not certain. Germline V gives CDR1 MDHEN, CDR2 SYDVKM. The CDR3 runs 14 residues. V was pared by 2 bases and J by 7 bases, with 12 bases between.

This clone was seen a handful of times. The CDR3 nucleotides are TGTGCCAGCAGTTACTCGAGGAACAGGGTTGAAAAACTGTTTTTT. Its protein is CASSYSRNRVEKLFF. This chain links TRBV6-5 with TRBJ1-4, with D perhaps matching TRBD1 (6 bases). CDR1 is MNHEY and CDR2 is SVGAGI in the germline V gene. The V end lost 0 bases, the J end lost 7 bases, and 12 bases lay between the germline ends. The CDR3 runs 15 residues.

Here the CDR3 DNA reads TGCGCCAGCAGCTTGGAGGGACTGAGATCCTACGAGCAGTACTTC. Protein sequence: CASSLEGLRSYEQYF. The chain employs TRBV5-1 and TRBJ2-7; possible D gene TRBD2, 6 bases. The CDR3 runs to 15 residues. V was clipped by 0 bases and J by 1 base, with 11 bases between them. Germline CDR1 SGHRS, CDR2 YFSETQ.